The next 20 T cell receptor beta chains were all read from a single sample in a study of human T cells and chemical hapten exposure. The time point denotes: patch test 1, 2 weeks after DPC sensitization. Documented treatment: therapeutic diphenylcyclopropenone sensitization with weekly scalp DPC. Via MiXCR, TCRdb re-called the RACE reads, giving one row per CDR3 protein. There are 370,000 or so distinct CDR3 sequences in the sample; around 4.8% occur only once, and over 2% lies in the top ten. Here the sequenced sample was whole blood, taken in connection with sensitization to the hapten diphenylcyclopropenone (DPC). Every receptor here comes from a woman in her 50s with alopecia areata. Some clones in this sample may be carry-over from other donors' samples.

This clonotype was seen a handful of times. V gene TRBV7-2 combines with J gene TRBJ2-3; 8 nucleotides align to TRBD2. The CDR3 contains 16 residues. V shed 6 bases, J shed 2 bases, and the junction held 10 bases outside the gene matches. From germline, CDR1 is SGHTA and CDR2 FQGNSA. The CDR3, as DNA: TGTGCCAGCAGTTCGGGGATCGGGAGGGTCACAGATACGCAGTATTTT. This translates into CASSSGIGRVTDTQYF.

This chain connects TRBV2 to TRBJ2-3; 7 nucleotides line up with TRBD2. The CDR3 length is 16 residues. Germline V gene sequence: CDR1 SNHLY, CDR2 FYNNEI. Trimming removed 7 bases from V and 2 bases from J; junction bases left unmatched: 12. CDR3 DNA: TGTGCCAGCAAGTCGGGCCTAGCGGTTTCCACAGATACGCAGTATTTT. It translates to CASKSGLAVSTDTQYF.

The V and J genes are TRBV9 and TRBJ2-1; 9 positions agree with TRBD2. The germline V gene has CDR1 SGDLS and CDR2 YYNGEE. There are 15 residues in the CDR3. V lost 4 bases, J lost 8 bases, and 10 bases stayed unmatched. CDR3 nucleotide sequence: TGTGCCAGCAGCCTTAGCCAGCGGGGGGAGGATGAGCAGTTCTTC. Translation: CASSLSQRGEDEQFF.

The chain uses TRBV7-9 and TRBJ2-4, with D perhaps matching TRBD1 or TRBD2 (6 bases each). The CDR3 has 15 residues. Trimming removed 5 bases from V and 5 bases from J, with 16 bases in between. The germline gives CDR1 SEHNR, CDR2 FQNEAQ (reference sequence). Here the CDR3 DNA reads TGTGCCAGCAGCCACCCCCCCCGGGGGCAAAACATTCAGTACTTC. Translation: CASSHPPRGQNIQYF. The entire variable domain, with the rest obtained from reference TRBV7-9 and TRBJ2-4, is as follows: DTGVSQNPRHKITKRGQNVTFRCDPISEHNRLYWYRQTLGQGPEFLTYFQNEAQLEKSRLLSDRFSAERPKGSFSTLEIQRTEQGDSAMYLCASSHPPRGQNIQYFGAGTRLSVL.

This chain uses TRBV12-3 or TRBV12-4 with TRBJ2-5; 7 bases agree with TRBD2. The CDR3 runs 14 residues. The V and J ends lost 3 bases and 7 bases, in that order; junction bases with no gene match: 8. The CDR3 DNA sequence: TGTGCCAGCAGTTTCTCGACTAGCTACGGGACCCAGTACTTC. As protein: CASSFSTSYGTQYF.

Ten or more counts support this clonotype. The chain recombines TRBV18 with TRBJ2-6; 9 bases match TRBD1. V was pared by 9 bases and J by 0 bases, with 12 bases of the junction left unmatched. Germline CDR1 is KGHSH and CDR2 is LQKENI. The CDR3 has 18 residues. CDR3 nucleotide sequence: TGTGCCAGTTCAACATACAGGGGGCCAAGCTCTGGGGCCAACGTCCTGACTTTC. Protein: CASSTYRGPSSGANVLTF.

This clonotype was counted only a few times. V and J are TRBV20-1 and TRBJ2-3; D is unresolved. The CDR3 covers 11 residues. Germline CDR1 DFQATT, CDR2 SNEGSKA (reference sequence). Trimming pared 0 bases from V and 8 bases from J, leaving 6 bases between. In DNA, the CDR3 is TGCAGTGCTAGAGACCTAGGTACGCAGTATTTT. It codes for CSARDLGTQYF.

This clonotype was recorded many times. V is TRBV7-9 and J is TRBJ2-2, with D tentatively TRBD1 (5 bases). Germline assignment: CDR1 SEHNR and CDR2 FQNEAQ (reference sequence). Trimming took off 4 bases at V and 4 bases at J, with 13 bases between the two ends. The CDR3 consists of 15 residues. The CDR3 reads CASSSSGKGTGELFF. The CDR3 DNA follows: TGTGCCAGCAGCTCCTCAGGGAAGGGCACCGGGGAGCTGTTTTTT.

This clonotype was recorded only once. CDR3: CASSQATGISYEQYF. CDR3 coding DNA: TGCGCCAGCAGCCAGGCGACAGGGATCTCCTACGAGCAGTACTTC. The chain recombines TRBV4-1 with TRBJ2-7, with 7 bases fitting TRBD1. From germline, CDR1 is MGHRA and CDR2 YSYEKL. The CDR3 length is 15 residues. V lost 3 bases, J lost 0 bases, and 5 bases stayed unmatched.

In this sample, this clonotype turned up many times. V usage is TRBV12-3 or TRBV12-4 and J usage is TRBJ2-1; the D gene is possibly TRBD2 (5 bases). The germline V and J ends were trimmed by 6 bases and 4 bases, with 10 bases remaining between them. The CDR3 is 13 amino acids. CDR3 coding DNA: TGTGCCAGCAGCAGGACTTCATACAATGAGCAGTTCTTC. It translates to CASSRTSYNEQFF.

This clonotype was seen many times. In nucleotides, the CDR3 is TGTGCCAGCAGTTTATCCCGGGACACCTTAAATGAAAAACTGTTTTTT. Translating it yields CASSLSRDTLNEKLFF. This chain joins TRBV27 and TRBJ1-4; possible D gene TRBD1, 6 bases. The germline V gene encodes CDR1 MNHEY and CDR2 SMNVEV (reference sequence). CDR3 length: 16 amino acids. Trimming took 0 bases from V and 5 from J, leaving 13 bases between them.

This clonotype came up many times. The chain carries TRBV10-3 and TRBJ2-1, with D unclear. Germline CDR1 ENHRY, CDR2 SYGVKD. The CDR3 is 13 residues long. V was cut by 8 bases and J by 0 bases, with 8 bases left in between. The CDR3 nucleotides are TGTGCCATCGGCCCTAGCTCCTACAATGAGCAGTTCTTC. Protein product: CAIGPSSYNEQFF.

In its sample, this clonotype was seen many times. This chain links TRBV7-9 with TRBJ2-5, with 8 bases aligning to TRBD1. CDR1 is SEHNR and CDR2 is FQNEAQ in the germline V gene (reference sequence). The V segment lost 1 base and the J segment 1 base; nucleotides outside the gene matches: 2. The CDR3 runs to 15 residues. In DNA, the CDR3 is TGTGCCAGCAGCTTAGACAGGGGGTTCCAAGAGACCCAGTACTTC. Its translation is CASSLDRGFQETQYF.

This clonotype was seen many times. The chain has TRBV20-1 and TRBJ2-7; 7 positions agree with TRBD2. The CDR3 is made up of 17 amino acids. Germline V lookup: CDR1 DFQATT, CDR2 SNEGSKA (reference sequence). In DNA form, the CDR3 reads TGCAGCGGGCTCCCGGATGCGGGGCGGGGGAGCTCCTACGAGCAGTACTTC. Protein product: CSGLPDAGRGSSYEQYF.

This clonotype was observed a handful of times. The V gene is TRBV6-5, the J gene TRBJ1-5; D is unclear. V lost 2 bases to trimming and J lost 7 bases, with 6 bases between them. The CDR3 sequence is 12 residues long. Germline-derived CDR1 and CDR2 are MNHEY and SVGAGI. The CDR3 sequence: CASSYIGQPQHF. DNA for the CDR3: TGTGCCAGCAGTTACATTGGGCAGCCCCAGCATTTT.

This clonotype has ten or more counts. The gene calls are TRBV11-2 and TRBJ1-2, with D possibly being TRBD1 (5 bases). Germline-derived CDR1 and CDR2 are SGHAT and FQNNGV. This CDR3 contains 13 residues. Trimming shortened V by 5 bases and J by 4 bases, and 11 bases separated the two germline ends. The CDR3 nucleotides are TGTGCCAGCAGCCCGGGGCTAGGCTATGGCTACACCTTC. It encodes CASSPGLGYGYTF. The variable domain in full, with the rest retrieved from reference TRBV11-2 and TRBJ1-2, is EAGVAQSPRYKIIEKRQSVAFWCNPISGHATLYWYQQILGQGPKLLIQFQNNGVVDDSQLPKDRFSAERLKGVDSTLKIQPAKLEDSAVYLCASSPGLGYGYTFGSGTRLTVV.

The chain recombines TRBV7-9 with TRBJ2-1, with 15 nucleotides matching TRBD2. With V trimmed by 5 bases and J by 1 base, 3 bases remained unmatched. Germline CDR1 SEHNR, CDR2 FQNEAQ (reference sequence). The CDR3 contains 17 residues. The CDR3 here is CASSGTSGGFSYNEQFF. DNA of the CDR3: TGTGCCAGCAGCGGGACTAGCGGGGGGTTTTCCTACAATGAGCAGTTCTTC.

There are many counts of this clonotype. J is TRBJ1-1 and V is TRBV5-1; 7 nucleotides match TRBD1. Germline loops: CDR1 SGHRS, CDR2 YFSETQ. The CDR3 loop spans 15 amino acids. Germline trimming cut 1 base from V and 4 bases from J; bases unmatched to any gene: 7. The CDR3 DNA reads TGCGCCAGCAGCTTGAGACAGGGAACAGCCACTGAAGCTTTCTTT. Protein product: CASSLRQGTATEAFF.

In its sample, this clonotype was seen many times. The rearrangement links TRBV28 to TRBJ1-5, with 8 bases aligning to TRBD1. CDR1 is MDHEN and CDR2 is SYDVKM in the germline V gene. V shed 6 bases and J 7 bases; nucleotides not matched to a gene: 11. The CDR3 spans 15 residues. CDR3 bases: TGTGCCAGCAGATCGACAGGGGCCATACGCCAGCCCCAGCATTTT. Amino acid sequence: CASRSTGAIRQPQHF.

This clonotype was seen a handful of times. V is TRBV20-1 and J is TRBJ1-2, with 9 bases that match TRBD1. The CDR3 totals 13 residues. CDR1 DFQATT and CDR2 SNEGSKA come from the germline V gene (reference sequence). Germline trimming cut 6 bases from V and 7 bases from J; bases unmatched to any gene: 9. CDR3 residues: CSAEGTGGFGYTF. Here the CDR3 DNA reads TGCAGTGCAGAGGGAACAGGGGGCTTTGGCTACACCTTC.